This TCR beta chain was observed in a study of blood T cell repertoires in COVID-19. The germline V and J ends were trimmed by 2 bases and 4 bases, with 9 bases remaining between them. This CDR3 comprises 13 residues. From germline, CDR1 is LNHDA and CDR2 SQIVND (reference sequence). The table came from immunoSEQ multiplex PCR; TCRdb's copy has only in-frame clones and leaves some out. The data contain 70,000 to 90,000 clones, 65% to 90% of them singletons. The specimen was peripheral blood. The clonotype was recovered from a man in his 60s with acute or convalescent COVID-19. J is TRBJ2-7 and V is TRBV19, with D maybe TRBD2 (6 bases). CDR3 DNA sequence: TGTGCCAGTAGTATAAAGGAGGGATACGAGCAGTACTTC. It is translated as CASSIKEGYEQYF. Full variable domain (rest looked up from reference TRBV19 and TRBJ2-7): DGGITQSPKYLFRKEGQNVTLSCEQNLNHDAMYWYRQDPGQGLRLIYYSQIVNDFQKGDIAEGYSVSREKKESFPLTVTSAQKNPTAFYLCASSIKEGYEQYFGPGTRLTVT.